What follows are 17 T cell receptor beta chains derived from one specimen sequenced in a study of T cells in Graves' hyperthyroidism and ophthalmopathy. Regions amplified from RNA transcripts were the TCR beta CDR3 regions. Using the HTBI primer set, a first-round RT-PCR was run on the TCR CDR3. One entry per CDR3 protein results from TCRdb running MiXCR on the multiplex PCR reads. The sample lists under 300,000 distinct CDR3 sequences, roughly 15% occurring once. Sequenced: blood. The receptors stem from a young woman with Graves' hyperthyroidism that later progressed to Graves' ophthalmopathy.

This clonotype was detected ten times or more. The chain has TRBV6-2 or TRBV6-3 and TRBJ1-1; 8 nucleotides match TRBD1. With 5 bases clipped from V and 0 bases from J, the junction kept 14 bases outside the gene matches. The length of the CDR3 is 18 residues. Germline values: CDR1 MNHEY, CDR2 SVGEGT. The CDR3 spells CASSDLFRTGSMNTEAFF. The CDR3 bases are TGTGCCAGCAGTGACCTATTTCGGACAGGGAGTATGAACACTGAAGCTTTCTTT.

This clonotype occurred many times. The V and J genes are TRBV7-9 and TRBJ2-7; no definite D call. The CDR3 is 15 amino acids. Germline loops: CDR1 SEHNR, CDR2 FQNEAQ (reference sequence). V was clipped by 4 bases and J by 3 bases, with 16 bases between them. This CDR3 is CASSYSAPVDYEQYF. Here the CDR3 DNA reads TGTGCCAGCAGCTACTCGGCCCCAGTGGACTACGAGCAGTACTTC.

In this sample, this clonotype turned up many times. The chain links TRBV28 to TRBJ1-5; D is undetermined. V lost 2 bases, J lost 5 bases, and 7 bases lay in between. Germline lookup yields CDR1 MDHEN and CDR2 SYDVKM. The CDR3 is 13 amino acids. In nucleotides, the CDR3 is TGTGCCAGCAGTTTACCTCTCGATCAGCCCCAGCATTTT. Amino acid sequence: CASSLPLDQPQHF.

This clonotype was found many times. The chain carries TRBV29-1 and TRBJ1-1; the D is unclear. V was shortened by 7 bases and J by 0 bases, with 6 bases between the two germline ends. Germline V CDR1 and CDR2: SQVTM, ANQGSEA. This CDR3 comprises 11 residues. The CDR3 protein is CSGGLNTEAFF. The DNA of the CDR3 is TGCAGCGGCGGCCTGAACACTGAAGCTTTCTTT.

This chain joins TRBV5-1 and TRBJ2-2, with TRBD2 matching 8 bases. The CDR3 sequence is 14 residues long. The V gene end was trimmed by 6 bases and the J gene end by 6 bases; junction bases not matched to a gene: 7. Germline V gene sequence: CDR1 SGHRS, CDR2 YFSETQ. The DNA of the CDR3 is TGCGCCAGCAACCCAGCGGGAGTACCCGGGGAGCTGTTTTTT. Translated: CASNPAGVPGELFF.

In its sample, this clonotype was seen many times. The chain links TRBV7-9 to TRBJ2-7; 7 positions match TRBD1. The CDR3 loop spans 14 amino acids. With 2 bases clipped from V and 3 bases from J, the junction kept 4 bases outside the gene matches. In germline, CDR1 is SEHNR, CDR2 FQNEAQ (reference sequence). In DNA, the CDR3 is TGTGCCAGCAGCTTACCAGGGGGAGACTACGAGCAGTACTTC. Protein sequence: CASSLPGGDYEQYF.

This clonotype was detected ten times or more. V and J are TRBV27 and TRBJ1-1; 7 bases fit TRBD1. This CDR3 is built from 15 residues. Trimming at V came to 5 bases and at J to 0 bases, leaving 6 bases not matched to a gene. Germline values: CDR1 MNHEY, CDR2 SMNVEV (reference sequence). CDR3 bases: TGTGCCAGCAGTCTCCGGGACAGCCTGAACACTGAAGCTTTCTTT. Translation: CASSLRDSLNTEAFF.

This clonotype came up many times. The gene calls are TRBV6-1 and TRBJ2-2; TRBD2 agrees at 11 bases. CDR3 size: 17 residues. The J segment lost 6 bases and the V segment lost 6 bases, leaving 12 bases of the junction unmatched. CDR1 and CDR2 (germline): MNHNS, SASEGT. CDR3 coding DNA: TGTGCCAGCAGGCGGGGCATTAGCGGGAGGGACGCCGGGGAGCTGTTTTTT. Translating gives CASRRGISGRDAGELFF.

This clonotype was observed at least ten times. This chain links TRBV7-8 with TRBJ2-1; 12 nucleotides agree with TRBD2. The CDR3 has 19 residues. The V gene's germline CDR1 is SGHVS and CDR2 FQNEAQ. Trimming at V came to 7 bases and at J to 5 bases, leaving 18 bases not matched to a gene. The CDR3 bases are TGTGCCAGCACCACCCCGGAGACTAGCGGGAGCTTTCTGGACAATGAGCAGTTCTTC. It yields the protein CASTTPETSGSFLDNEQFF. The full variable domain, completed using reference TRBV7-8 and TRBJ2-1, is GAGVSQSPRYKVAKRGQDVALRCDPISGHVSLFWYQQALGQGPEFLTYFQNEAQLDKSGLPSDRFFAERPEGSVSTLKIQRTQQEDSAVYLCASTTPETSGSFLDNEQFFGPGTRLTVL.

The chain links TRBV2 to TRBJ2-3, with D possibly being TRBD1 or TRBD2 (6 bases each). Germline CDR1 SNHLY, CDR2 FYNNEI. CDR3 length: 13 amino acids. Deletions cut 8 bases from V and 8 bases from J, with 17 bases between. The CDR3 reads CASGPGARGTQYF. CDR3 in DNA: TGTGCCAGCGGGCCGGGGGCCAGAGGTACGCAGTATTTT.

This clonotype came up many times. This rearrangement joins TRBV4-3 to TRBJ1-5; D gene ambiguous. V gave up 0 bases and J gave up 5 bases, with 14 bases separating them. CDR3 length equals 16 residues. Looked up from germline, CDR1 is LGHNA and CDR2 is YSLEER. Here the CDR3 reads CASSQDGLGGDQPQHF. Written as DNA, the CDR3 is TGCGCCAGCAGCCAAGATGGGCTGGGCGGCGATCAGCCCCAGCATTTT.

The CDR3 nucleotides read TGTGCCAGCAGCCCCCGAAGTGGTGCTTCCTATGGCTACACCTTC. This gives the protein CASSPRSGASYGYTF. V gene TRBV9 combines with J gene TRBJ1-2; D uncertain. The germline V gene has CDR1 SGDLS and CDR2 YYNGEE. CDR3 size: 15 residues. Trimming pared 4 bases from V and 4 bases from J, leaving 17 bases between.

This clonotype was counted many times. V and J are TRBV27 and TRBJ2-7; D tentatively reads TRBD1 or TRBD2 (6 bases each). V dropped 10 bases and J dropped 3 bases, with 16 bases sitting between them. The CDR3 runs 13 residues. Germline V gives CDR1 MNHEY, CDR2 SMNVEV (reference sequence). CDR3 region: CATWGAAGYEQYF. CDR3 coding DNA: TGTGCCACCTGGGGGGCTGCCGGCTACGAGCAGTACTTC.

CDR3 region: CASSQDQGFSYEQYF. In DNA, the CDR3 is TGCGCCAGCAGCCAAGATCAGGGGTTCTCCTACGAGCAGTACTTC. The J gene is TRBJ2-7, the V gene TRBV4-3; a weak D match, TRBD1 (6 bases). Germline CDR1 is LGHNA and CDR2 is YSLEER. The CDR3 spans 15 residues. V gave up 0 bases and J gave up 0 bases, with 9 bases separating them.

This clonotype has ten or more counts. The rearrangement joins TRBV24-1 to TRBJ1-5; TRBD1 agrees at 7 bases. Looked up from germline, CDR1 is KGHDR and CDR2 is SFDVKD. The J segment lost 5 bases and the V segment lost 3 bases, leaving 3 bases of the junction unmatched. The CDR3 contains 14 residues. The CDR3 loop is CATSDGDRDQPQHF. For the CDR3, the DNA is TGTGCCACCAGTGATGGTGACAGGGATCAGCCCCAGCATTTT.

This clonotype was seen ten or more times. The chain employs TRBV12-3 or TRBV12-4 and TRBJ2-7, with D unresolved. V dropped 9 bases and J dropped 5 bases, with 11 bases sitting between them. CDR3 length equals 11 residues. CDR3 nucleotides: TGTGCCAGTGGTAGATCCCACGAGCAGTACTTC. It codes for CASGRSHEQYF.

The chain couples TRBV5-1 to TRBJ2-1; D is ambiguous. Germline V CDR1 and CDR2: SGHRS, YFSETQ. The CDR3 sequence is 15 residues long. V gave up 2 bases and J gave up 2 bases, with 11 bases separating them. CDR3 amino acids: CASSLSGNTYNEQFF. DNA of the CDR3: TGCGCCAGCAGCTTATCTGGGAACACCTACAATGAGCAGTTCTTC.